The 10 T cell receptor beta chains listed next were all sequenced from one sample in a study. TCRdb reprocessed the RT-PCR reads via MiXCR and lists one record per CDR3 protein. This sample has almost 700,000 distinct CDR3 sequences, with approximately 15% found just once. The sample was memory CD4+ T cells from blood. The receptors were sampled from a female donor in good health, serving as a healthy control.

This clonotype was seen a few times. The chain is built from TRBV6-2 or TRBV6-3 and TRBJ2-7; 12 bases are shared with TRBD2. The CDR3 consists of 19 residues. Per the germline V gene, CDR1 is MNHEY and CDR2 is SVGEGT. With V trimmed by 0 bases and J by 6 bases, 15 bases remained unmatched. Written as DNA, the CDR3 is TGTGCCAGCAGTTACTCGAAGGGGGGGAGACTAGCGGGAGAGGCCGAGCAGTACTTC. The encoded protein is CASSYSKGGRLAGEAEQYF.

V and J are TRBV28 and TRBJ1-1; 7 positions agree with TRBD1. Germline V gene lookup returns CDR1 MDHEN and CDR2 SYDVKM. Trimming took 4 bases from V and 7 from J; bases not matched to a gene: 18. The CDR3 covers 17 residues. The CDR3 DNA follows: TGTGCCAGCAGTTCCCTAATAGACAGGGCTAGAACCGTTGAAGCTTTCTTT. Translating it yields CASSSLIDRARTVEAFF.

A remark on this clonotype: Given a much more abundant clone one base away, this may be a read error. Since no conserved phenylalanine or tryptophan closes the CDR3, a read error is the likely cause. The V and J genes are TRBV27 and TRBJ2-1; tentative D call: TRBD2 (6 bases). The CDR3 has 13 amino acids. Germline CDR1 and CDR2: MNHEY and SMNVEV (reference sequence). The V gene lost 7 bases and the J gene lost 8 bases, with 15 bases spanning the gap. This chain's CDR3 is CASTRGLGDEQFS. CDR3 in DNA: TGTGCCAGCACGCGGGGTCTAGGGGATGAGCAGTTCTCC.

This clonotype occurred many times. V is TRBV12-3 or TRBV12-4 and J is TRBJ2-7, with TRBD2 identical over 10 bases. There are 14 residues in the CDR3. V was pared by 2 bases and J by 2 bases, with 0 bases of the junction left unmatched. The CDR3 loop is CASSLTSGTYEQYF. Written as DNA, the CDR3 is TGTGCCAGCAGTTTAACTAGCGGGACCTACGAGCAGTACTTC.

This clonotype was seen ten or more times. V is TRBV5-5 and J is TRBJ2-1; D is unresolved. There are 14 residues in the CDR3. V lost 3 bases, J lost 3 bases, and 10 bases lay in between. Germline V CDR1 and CDR2: SGHKS, YYEKEE (reference sequence). The CDR3 sequence is CASSSYGSYNEQFF. The CDR3 DNA reads as TGTGCCAGCAGCTCTTATGGCAGCTACAATGAGCAGTTCTTC.

The table lists this clonotype with a few counts. The chain recombines TRBV20-1 with TRBJ1-2; 10 nucleotides align to TRBD1. Germline lookup yields CDR1 DFQATT and CDR2 SNEGSKA (reference sequence). Losses at the gene ends were 3 bases for V and 2 bases for J; bases not matched to a gene: 12. The CDR3 covers 17 residues. The CDR3 reads CSASHPVTGGFNYGYTF. CDR3 nucleotide sequence: TGCAGTGCTAGCCACCCCGTGACAGGGGGCTTCAACTATGGCTACACCTTC.

This clonotype was picked up a small number of times. J is TRBJ1-1 and V is TRBV3-1; D perhaps matches TRBD1 (6 bases). V gave up 4 bases and J gave up 5 bases, with 11 bases separating them. The length of the CDR3 is 13 residues. Germline V lookup: CDR1 LGHDT, CDR2 YNNKEL (reference sequence). Here the CDR3 reads CASSPYQGTEAFF. CDR3 bases: TGTGCCAGCAGCCCGTACCAGGGGACTGAAGCTTTCTTT.

DNA of the CDR3: TGTGCCACCAGTGACCGGGGGGACTACACAGATACGCAGTATTTT. Its translation is CATSDRGDYTDTQYF. The genes are TRBV24-1 and TRBJ2-3; 7 bases agree with TRBD2. Unmatched junction bases numbered 5, after V lost 4 bases and J lost 2 bases. The CDR3 extends over 15 amino acids. Germline V gene sequence: CDR1 KGHDR, CDR2 SFDVKD.

This clonotype was recorded many times. CDR3 amino acids: CATSDSQLEPQHF. Written as DNA, the CDR3 is TGTGCCACCAGTGACAGCCAATTGGAGCCCCAGCATTTT. This chain joins TRBV24-1 and TRBJ1-5; D gene ambiguous. This CDR3 has 13 amino acids. Looked up from germline, CDR1 is KGHDR and CDR2 is SFDVKD. V lost 4 bases, J lost 8 bases, and 11 bases lay in between.

In its sample, this clonotype was seen once. DNA for the CDR3: TGTGCCAGTAGTATAGTTTCAGGGACTAGCACAGATACGCAGTATTTT. Residues: CASSIVSGTSTDTQYF. The chain has TRBV19 and TRBJ2-3, with a tentative D call TRBD2 (6 bases). V was cut by 1 base and J by 0 bases, with 11 bases left in between. The CDR3 is 16 residues long. Per germline, CDR1 LNHDA and CDR2 SQIVND (reference sequence).